This TCR beta chain was retrieved from a study of cytomegalovirus exposure and HLA in healthy donors (TCRdb year 2017). For the wider study: According to a later analysis, the approximately 120 validation repertoires were produced on the same platform as the roughly 600 repertoires of the first cohort. The study aimed to test whether cataloging public T cell receptors could reveal signatures of past pathogen exposure. The study combined high-throughput TCR immunosequencing, statistical association of individual TCRs with disease status, and machine learning to predict cytomegalovirus infection status. In addition to the first cohort of about 650 subjects, a separate validation cohort of about 120 different subjects was used. Overall study results and their limits: Subsequent analysis determined that TCRs grouped into clusters in the first cohort also showed a tendency toward co-occurrence across the 120 validation repertoires, and approximately 93% of cluster scores exceeded 0. In the study, some 160 TCR beta chains were listed as associated with cytomegalovirus. In vitro tests confirmed that a few of the cytomegalovirus-associated TCR beta chains recognize cytomegalovirus antigens. The authors suggested that the approach could potentially be extended to other disease states and immunological phenotypes. Most TCR sequences were observed very rarely across donors, whereas some public TCRs were present in many individuals. A later analysis had no HLA typing for the validation cohort, so co-occurrence there was scored across all 130 or so repertoires. In both the original and validation cohorts, the classifier was reported to diagnose cytomegalovirus status with high specificity and sensitivity.

At the junction V is shortened by 4 bases and J by 6 bases; bases outside the gene matches: 6. The CDR3, cysteine through phenylalanine, is 14 amino acids long. Of the read, only the CDR3 DNA is kept; its 42 bases are in frame from base 1. From a lookup of the germline V gene, CDR1 and CDR2 are MNHEY and SVGAGI. In regard to this clone: There is no known antigen for this receptor. It has no much larger one-base neighbor in the sample; base qualities were not kept.

Donors formed part of the validation cohort, which comprised 95 to 150 subjects and was distinct from the first cohort of 670 or so subjects. The library relied on the immunoSEQ multiplex PCR assay. In the source study's methods: A statistical classification framework was built for diagnosing cytomegalovirus status from the catalog of TCR beta chain sequences. TCRdb re-hosts the immuneACCESS table, in-frame sequences only. Its copies lack some clones; in the studies checked, an unresolved V gene accounts for under half of them, and the cause for the rest is not known. The V and J calls and clone size come from that table; D and trimming were worked out from the DNA. For this sample the table gives around 300,000 clones, of which approximately 86% were detected only once. The ten biggest clones cover around 1% of the sample.

This receptor was identified in a woman aged 18-29 years in good health and CMV-seronegative. Sequenced: PBMCs. Rearrangement joined TRBV6-5 to TRBJ1-2; TRBD1 aligns with 9 central bases. The DNA is as follows: TGTGCCAGCAGTTCCGGGACAGGGAGCAATGGCTACACCTTC. Its protein is CASSSGTGSNGYTF.